This is a list of T cell receptor beta chains from one sample in a study of T-cell memory formation after mild COVID-19. Each CDR3 protein is one row after TCRdb ran MiXCR on the 5' RACE reads. The table includes almost 550,000 distinct CDR3 sequences, roughly 21% detected once. Sequencing was done on a sample of PBMCs or a T cell subset sorted from them (not recorded which). These receptors were taken from an adult woman who had mild COVID-19 (a few samples of this study predate the infection). Cell type and time point are not known. The CDR3 runs from the conserved cysteine through the conserved F or W. Fields, in order: J gene, D gene, V gene, clone size, CDR3 protein, CDR3 DNA. The D gene is left open where the match is weak. Clone size is shown for a subset of rows, as once, few, many or a class of expanded clone.

TRBJ2-6 . TRBV7-9 many CASSLTGANVLTF TGTGCCAGCAGCTTAACTGGGGCCAACGTCCTGACTTTC
TRBJ1-1 . TRBV7-9 few CASSYDAQNTEAFF TGTGCCAGCAGTTACGACGCACAGAACACTGAAGCTTTCTTT
TRBJ2-1 TRBD1 TRBV2 few CANGTESNEQFF TGTGCCAACGGGACAGAAAGCAATGAGCAGTTCTTC
TRBJ2-1 . TRBV5-6 few CASSLAGLSFLRYNEQFF TGTGCCAGCAGCTTGGCTGGGTTGTCTTTCCTACGCTACAATGAGCAGTTCTTC
TRBJ1-6 . TRBV27 . CASSWGGGLNSPLHF TGTGCCAGCAGTTGGGGCGGGGGGTTAAATTCACCCCTCCACTTT
TRBJ2-3 TRBD1 TRBV24-1 . CATSVTGQGFPDTQYF TGTGCCACCAGTGTAACGGGACAGGGTTTCCCAGATACGCAGTATTTT
TRBJ1-2 . TRBV20-1 few CSAREKGSNYGYTF TGCAGTGCTAGAGAAAAGGGGTCTAACTATGGCTACACCTTC
TRBJ2-7 . TRBV6-2/TRBV6-3 . CASTHTTGHLGYEQYF TGTGCCAGCACCCATACTACCGGACATCTCGGCTACGAGCAGTACTTC
TRBJ2-1 TRBD2 TRBV5-1 few CASSRGRLAGYDEQFF TGCGCCAGCAGCAGGGGGAGACTAGCGGGATATGATGAGCAGTTCTTC
TRBJ1-5 . TRBV11-2 . CASSLVREDRNQPQHF TGTGCCAGCAGCTTAGTCCGAGAAGATCGCAATCAGCCCCAGCATTTT
TRBJ2-7 . TRBV20-1 few CSAPSSGSYEQYF TGCAGTGCCCCGTCGAGCGGGTCCTACGAGCAGTACTTC
TRBJ1-1 . TRBV5-1 few CASSLDQRMNTEAFF TGCGCCAGCAGCTTGGATCAGAGAATGAACACTGAAGCTTTCTTT
TRBJ2-7 . TRBV6-5 . CASSYSRVPLYEQYF TGTGCCAGCAGTTACTCACGAGTCCCCCTCTACGAGCAGTACTTC
TRBJ2-1 TRBD2 TRBV6-6 . CASSYSASGLYNEQFF TGTGCCAGCAGTTACTCGGCTAGCGGGTTGTACAATGAGCAGTTCTTC
TRBJ2-5 TRBD2 TRBV7-8 . CASSSQRGLGQETQYF TGTGCCAGCAGCTCCCAGCGGGGGCTGGGGCAAGAGACCCAGTACTTC
TRBJ2-1 . TRBV2 . CASSDFITFYNEQFF TGTGCCAGCAGTGACTTTATAACTTTTTACAATGAGCAGTTCTTC
TRBJ1-3 . TRBV7-8 few CASSPSWLGNTIYF TGTGCCAGCAGCCCCTCGTGGTTGGGAAACACCATATATTTT
TRBJ1-2 TRBD1 TRBV20-1 few CSAGTVTNYGYTF TGCAGTGCTGGGACAGTGACTAACTATGGCTACACCTTC
TRBJ2-3 . TRBV5-5 few CASSLVTPTTDTQYF TGTGCCAGCAGCTTGGTTACGCCGACCACAGATACGCAGTATTTT
TRBJ2-3 TRBD2 TRBV5-1 many CASTRTSGSSTDTQYF TGCGCCAGCACGCGGACTAGCGGATCTAGCACAGATACGCAGTATTTT
TRBJ2-7 . TRBV12-3/TRBV12-4 few CASARLLGYEQYF TGTGCCAGCGCCCGACTCCTCGGCTACGAGCAGTACTTC
TRBJ2-5 TRBD2 TRBV4-3 . CASSQDLAGAWETQYF TGCGCCAGCAGCCAAGATCTAGCGGGAGCGTGGGAGACCCAGTACTTC
TRBJ1-1 . TRBV5-5 . CASSFQAGLNTEAFF TGTGCCAGCAGCTTTCAGGCGGGATTGAACACTGAAGCTTTCTTT
TRBJ2-3 . TRBV7-2 . CASSFQFTDTQYF TGTGCCAGCAGCTTCCAATTCACAGATACGCAGTATTTT
TRBJ2-2 . TRBV7-9 . CASRRAGDTGELFF TGTGCCAGCCGGCGCGCCGGGGACACCGGGGAGCTGTTTTTT